Listed below are T cell receptor beta chains from one sample, sequenced in a study of identifying expanded T cells in peripheral blood. Sequencing used immunoSEQ multiplex PCR; TCRdb keeps in-frame clones, though not all of them. The sample includes around 130,000 clones, around 88% of them seen just once. Specimen: blood. The source of these receptors is a person aged 18-70 years in good health. The CDR3 runs from the conserved cysteine through the conserved F or W. Each record gives: clone size, V gene, J gene, D gene, CDR3 protein, CDR3 DNA. A D gene is named only where the DNA matches it firmly. Size values are once, few and many counts, or a class for expanded clones, and some rows have none.

>.|TRBV2|TRBJ1-2|.
CASLRGALVYGYTF
TGTGCCAGCTTACGGGGGGCGCTGGTCTATGGCTACACCTTC
>.|TRBV7-2|TRBJ1-3|.
CASSLNRGNTIYF
TGTGCCAGCAGCTTAAACCGGGGAAACACCATATATTTT
>.|TRBV7-2|TRBJ2-3|.
CASSLNSGDTQYF
TGTGCCAGCAGCTTAAACTCGGGTGATACGCAGTATTTT
>.|TRBV7-2|TRBJ2-1|.
CASSLNLAADNEQFF
TGTGCCAGCAGCTTAAATCTAGCAGCCGACAATGAGCAGTTCTTC
>few|TRBV19|TRBJ1-5|.
CASSMGSQGAYSNQPQHF
TGTGCCAGTAGTATGGGGAGCCAGGGTGCTTATAGCAATCAGCCCCAGCATTTT
>.|TRBV18|TRBJ1-2|TRBD1
CASSPPGGGIYNYGYTF
TGTGCCAGCTCACCACCGGGAGGGGGCATTTATAACTATGGCTACACCTTC
>once|TRBV4-1|TRBJ1-3|.
CASSNLSPRTSGNTIYF
TGCGCCAGCAGCAACCTCTCCCCGCGGACCTCTGGAAACACCATATATTTT
>.|TRBV7-9|TRBJ1-5|.
CASSSTGGQPQHF
TGTGCCAGCAGCTCGACGGGGGGTCAGCCCCAGCATTTT
>.|TRBV19|TRBJ2-6|TRBD1
CASSMGTGSSGANVLTF
TGTGCCAGTAGTATGGGGACAGGTAGCTCTGGGGCCAACGTCCTGACTTTC
>.|TRBV21-1|TRBJ1-5|.
CASSTGQGDQPQHF
TGTGCCAGCAGCACCGGACAGGGGGATCAGCCCCAGCATTTT
>.|TRBV27|TRBJ2-7|.
CASSRIDGSTSYEQYF
TGTGCCAGCAGTCGAATCGACGGATCAACCTCCTACGAGCAGTACTTC
>.|TRBV13|TRBJ1-4|TRBD1
CASSSDRDNEKLFF
TGTGCCAGCAGCTCGGACAGGGATAATGAAAAACTGTTTTTT
>.|TRBV4-3|TRBJ1-2|.
CASSQDRQRGYTF
TGCGCCAGCAGCCAAGATAGACAGAGGGGCTACACCTTC
>.|TRBV7-3|TRBJ2-3|TRBD2
CASSLTSGRVDTQYF
TGTGCCAGCAGCTTAACCAGCGGGAGGGTAGATACGCAGTATTTT
>once|TRBV5-1|TRBJ2-5|TRBD1
CASSWDRVMGTQYF
TGCGCCAGCAGCTGGGACAGGGTTATGGGGACCCAGTACTTC
>.|TRBV5-5|TRBJ2-7|.
CASSWQGTDEQYF
TGTGCCAGCAGCTGGCAGGGTACCGACGAGCAGTACTTC
>.|TRBV28|TRBJ2-7|.
CASSLAGQYEQYF
TGTGCCAGCAGTTTAGCGGGACAGTACGAGCAGTACTTC
>.|TRBV30|TRBJ1-1|.
CAWRSRFRATEAFF
TGTGCCTGGAGAAGCCGATTTAGAGCCACTGAAGCTTTCTTT
>once|TRBV6-5|TRBJ2-2|.
CASRKASVNTGELFF
TGTGCCAGCAGGAAAGCCTCAGTTAACACCGGGGAGCTGTTTTTT
>.|TRBV30|TRBJ2-3|.
CAWSYGTDTQYF
TGTGCCTGGAGTTACGGAACAGATACGCAGTATTTT
>.|TRBV28|TRBJ2-6|.
CASSSPHPYSGANVLTF
TGTGCCAGCAGTTCCCCCCACCCGTACTCTGGGGCCAACGTCCTGACTTTC
>.|TRBV18|TRBJ1-1|.
CASSPLDNTEAFF
TGTGCCAGCTCACCACTGGACAACACTGAAGCTTTCTTT
>.|TRBV7-2|TRBJ1-3|.
CASSFLQGNTIYF
TGTGCCAGCAGCTTCCTACAGGGCAACACCATATATTTT
>.|TRBV5-6|TRBJ2-1|TRBD1
CASSEQGTGHYNEQFF
TGTGCCAGCAGCGAACAGGGGACAGGGCACTACAATGAGCAGTTCTTC
>.|TRBV27|TRBJ1-5|TRBD1
CASSLDRPGSNQPQHF
TGTGCCAGCAGTTTGGACAGGCCCGGTAGCAATCAGCCCCAGCATTTT
>.|TRBV2|TRBJ1-5|TRBD1
CASSVAPRDSKRPQHF
TGTGCCAGCAGTGTCGCTCCGAGGGACAGCAAGCGGCCCCAGCATTTT
>.|TRBV21-1|TRBJ1-5|.
CASSPQGSREHQPQHF
TGTGCCAGCAGCCCCCAGGGGTCAAGGGAGCATCAGCCCCAGCATTTT
>once|TRBV7-2|TRBJ1-1|TRBD1
CASRGGQQGWTEAFF
TGTGCCAGCAGAGGGGGCCAACAGGGGTGGACTGAAGCTTTCTTT
>.|TRBV4-1|TRBJ1-1|.
CASSQGAGVNTEAFF
TGCGCCAGCAGCCAAGGGGCAGGTGTGAACACTGAAGCTTTCTTT
>once|TRBV6-5|TRBJ1-1|.
CASSYSRRIQIAFF
TGTGCCAGCAGTTACTCGAGAAGGATTCAGATAGCTTTCTTT
>.|TRBV29-1|TRBJ1-1|.
CSVGDTQGGTEAFF
TGCAGCGTTGGGGACACACAGGGAGGTACTGAAGCTTTCTTT
>once|TRBV5-1|TRBJ1-2|.
CASSLEGTGGVVYGYTF
TGCGCCAGCAGCTTGGAGGGGACCGGGGGGGTAGTTTATGGCTACACCTTC
>.|TRBV6-1|TRBJ1-2|.
CATDPPNYGYTF
TGTGCCACCGATCCACCTAACTATGGCTACACCTTC
>.|TRBV25-1|TRBJ2-5|TRBD2
CASSESSGRDFMETQYF
TGTGCCAGCAGTGAATCAAGCGGGAGGGATTTTATGGAGACCCAGTACTTC
>.|TRBV4-1|TRBJ2-7|.
CASSQGYSSYEQYF
TGCGCCAGCAGCCAAGGATACAGTTCCTACGAGCAGTACTTC
>.|TRBV7-9|TRBJ2-7|TRBD1
CASRQGERGYEQYF
TGTGCCAGCCGCCAGGGGGAAAGGGGCTACGAGCAGTACTTC
>.|TRBV28|TRBJ1-4|TRBD1
CIPQGAGEKLFF
TGTATACCTCAGGGGGCTGGGGAAAAACTGTTTTTT
>.|TRBV19|TRBJ2-7|TRBD1
CASSTGQGATYEQYF
TGTGCCAGTAGTACCGGACAGGGTGCCACCTACGAGCAGTACTTC
>.|TRBV7-9|TRBJ2-5|.
CASVGSPVETQYF
TGTGCCAGCGTAGGATCCCCGGTGGAGACCCAGTACTTC
>once|TRBV6-1|TRBJ1-2|.
CASSDANYGYTF
TGTGCCAGCAGTGACGCTAACTATGGCTACACCTTC
>.|TRBV7-7|TRBJ2-5|.
CASSLRWQEETQYF
TGTGCCAGCAGCTTAAGGTGGCAGGAGGAGACCCAGTACTTC
>.|TRBV6-6|TRBJ1-2|.
CASSAPPGLDDGYTF
TGTGCCAGCAGTGCCCCCCCGGGACTGGATGATGGCTACACCTTC
>.|TRBV19|TRBJ2-1|TRBD2
CASNQRDGPEQFF
TGTGCCAGTAACCAGCGGGATGGACCTGAGCAGTTCTTC
>.|TRBV21-1|TRBJ2-1|.
CASIKVRVHEQFF
TGTGCCAGCATCAAGGTGAGGGTACATGAGCAGTTCTTC
>once|TRBV15|TRBJ2-3|TRBD1
CATSRARQGGTDTQYF
TGTGCCACCAGCAGAGCTCGCCAGGGGGGCACAGATACGCAGTATTTT
>.|TRBV19|TRBJ2-3|.
CASSPLNRAADTQYF
TGTGCCAGTAGCCCCCTGAACAGGGCTGCAGATACGCAGTATTTT
>once|TRBV18|TRBJ1-1|TRBD1
CASSPPGQEAFF
TGTGCCAGCTCACCCCCGGGACAGGAAGCTTTCTTT
>.|TRBV6-1|TRBJ2-2|.
CASSELVSGAGELFF
TGTGCCAGCAGTGAACTAGTGTCAGGAGCCGGGGAGCTGTTTTTT
>.|TRBV21-1|TRBJ2-3|.
CASAEMYTQYF
TGTGCCAGCGCCGAAATGTATACGCAGTATTTT
>.|TRBV5-1|TRBJ2-2|.
CASSLEGELFF
TGCGCCAGCAGCTTGGAGGGGGAGCTGTTTTTT
>.|TRBV4-3|TRBJ1-1|TRBD1
CASSPAGRGHLNTEAFF
TGCGCCAGCAGCCCCGCCGGGAGGGGGCACTTGAACACTGAAGCTTTCTTT